This entry features one T cell receptor (beta chain) sequence. The sample contains more than one DNA sequence encoding this CDR3. The record originates from a study of blood T cell repertoires in COVID-19. Deletions cut 1 base from V and 3 bases from J, with 10 bases between. Looked up from germline, CDR1 is GTSNPN and CDR2 is SVGIG (reference sequence). CDR3 length: 14 amino acids. Some clones are missing from TCRdb's copy, which holds only in-frame ones; the method was immunoSEQ multiplex PCR. The data show around 130,000 clones, with 90% seen just once and 11% held by the top ten. The chain joins TRBV30 to TRBJ1-5, with D possibly TRBD1 on 6 matching bases. The sample consisted of peripheral blood. The source is a woman of 80 years or more with acute or convalescent COVID-19. The CDR3 sequence: CAWSGGGSNQPQHF. For the CDR3, the DNA is TGTGCCTGGAGTGGCGGGGGCTCCAATCAGCCCCAGCATTTT.